What follows are 8 T cell receptor beta chains derived from one specimen sequenced in a study of T cells after yellow fever vaccination. TCRdb analysed the 5' RACE reads with MiXCR anew, one entry per CDR3 protein. Of hundreds of thousands of distinct CDR3 sequences listed, around 20% are singletons. The sample consisted of PBMCs, taken before the yellow fever booster vaccination. These receptors were obtained from a man between 18 and 29 years old who received the YFV17D yellow fever vaccine.

The rearrangement links TRBV6-4 to TRBJ2-1, with 11 bases that match TRBD2. The CDR3 is 17 residues long. The germline V gene has CDR1 MRHNA and CDR2 SNTAGT. The junction had 11 bases not matched to a gene; V was cut back by 4 bases and J by 6 bases. The CDR3 is CASSGKGLAVEANEQFF. The CDR3 DNA sequence: TGTGCCAGCAGTGGGAAGGGACTAGCGGTGGAAGCCAATGAGCAGTTCTTC.

This clonotype was seen a few times. The chain employs TRBV5-6 and TRBJ1-4; D not resolved. Per germline, CDR1 SGHDT and CDR2 YYEEEE. This CDR3 has 15 amino acids. V lost 1 base to trimming and J lost 0 bases, with 7 bases between them. The CDR3 nucleotides are TGTGCCAGCAGCTTGTGGGCAGCAACTAATGAAAAACTGTTTTTT. Translated: CASSLWAATNEKLFF.

The V call is TRBV7-2, the J call TRBJ2-7; weak D call: TRBD2 (6 bases). Germline V gene data show CDR1 as SGHTA and CDR2 as FQGNSA. This CDR3 is built from 13 residues. The ends were cut back, 5 bases at V and 6 bases at J, with 14 bases in the middle. The CDR3 protein is CASSGIRDSEQYF. Here the CDR3 DNA reads TGTGCCAGCAGCGGAATTAGGGACTCCGAGCAGTACTTC. The full variable domain, completed using reference TRBV7-2 and TRBJ2-7, is GAGVSQSPSNKVTEKGKDVELRCDPISGHTALYWYRQSLGQGLEFLIYFQGNSAPDKSGLPSDRFSAERTGGSVSTLTIQRTQQEDSAVYLCASSGIRDSEQYFGPGTRLTVT.

This chain connects TRBV7-9 to TRBJ2-1, with TRBD1 identical over 7 bases. Per germline, CDR1 SEHNR and CDR2 FQNEAQ (reference sequence). This CDR3 is 15 amino acids long. V lost 4 bases and J lost 4; bases outside the gene matches: 7. The CDR3 loop reads CASSSDGQAYNEQFF. The CDR3 DNA sequence: TGTGCCAGCAGCTCCGATGGACAGGCGTACAATGAGCAGTTCTTC.

This clonotype was seen a few times. This chain's CDR3 is CALGGEQADTQYF. CDR3 DNA: TGTGCCCTCGGCGGGGAACAAGCAGATACGCAGTATTTT. The chain is built from TRBV10-3 and TRBJ2-3, with D maybe TRBD2 (6 bases). This CDR3 is built from 13 residues. V lost 11 bases and J lost 4, with 16 bases in between. Germline CDR1 reads ENHRY; CDR2 reads SYGVKD.

The V and J genes are TRBV4-1 and TRBJ2-5, with 13 bases aligning to TRBD2. CDR1 is MGHRA and CDR2 is YSYEKL in the germline V gene. The CDR3 sequence is 16 residues long. V shed 3 bases, J shed 2 bases, and the junction held 3 bases outside the gene matches. CDR3 DNA sequence: TGCGCCAGCAGCCACGGGACTAGCGGGGCTCAAGAGACCCAGTACTTC. It translates to CASSHGTSGAQETQYF.

This clonotype was seen a few times. The chain joins TRBV6-5 to TRBJ1-3; TRBD1 might be the D (6 bases). Trimming removed 7 bases at V and 6 bases at J, with 13 bases between. The CDR3 is made up of 13 amino acids. CDR1 and CDR2 (germline): MNHEY, SVGAGI. In DNA, the CDR3 is TGTGCCAGCACCGCTACAGGGATAAACACCATATATTTT. Its protein is CASTATGINTIYF.

This clonotype has a count of ten or more. The V and J genes are TRBV7-6 and TRBJ2-3, with D hard to call. The CDR3 length is 14 residues. Germline-derived CDR1 and CDR2 are SGHVS and FNYEAQ. The V end was cut by 1 base, the J end by 2 bases, with 7 bases between. Written as DNA, the CDR3 is TGTGCCAGCAGCTTAGTAGGGTACACAGATACGCAGTATTTT. Amino acids: CASSLVGYTDTQYF.